The text below deals with one TCR beta chain. Antigen unknown. These data originate in a study of early stage breast cancer tumors. Turning to the study itself: Most invasive tumors, about 70% of the 16, were ER+/PR+/HER2-. Invasive lobular carcinomas made up about 30% of the 12 ER+/PR+/HER2- tumors.

Germline CDR1 reads SNHLY; CDR2 reads FYNNEI. The CDR3 is 15 residues long. V gave up 8 bases and J gave up 3 bases; unmatched junction bases: 4. Study-wide points: In about 85% of the 16 patients, blood comparison separated tumor from normal breast.

Sequenced by immunoSEQ multiplex PCR; TCRdb stores in-frame clones only, minus some. The sample has about 72,000 clones, 65% to 85% seen once. The chain is built from TRBV2 and TRBJ2-1; 13 bases map to TRBD2. Input material: blood. This clonotype was obtained from a person aged 55 to 70 with breast cancer. CDR3 in DNA: TGTGCCAGCCGACTAGCGGGGGGTCTCTACAATGAGCAGTTCTTC. Its protein product is CASRLAGGLYNEQFF.